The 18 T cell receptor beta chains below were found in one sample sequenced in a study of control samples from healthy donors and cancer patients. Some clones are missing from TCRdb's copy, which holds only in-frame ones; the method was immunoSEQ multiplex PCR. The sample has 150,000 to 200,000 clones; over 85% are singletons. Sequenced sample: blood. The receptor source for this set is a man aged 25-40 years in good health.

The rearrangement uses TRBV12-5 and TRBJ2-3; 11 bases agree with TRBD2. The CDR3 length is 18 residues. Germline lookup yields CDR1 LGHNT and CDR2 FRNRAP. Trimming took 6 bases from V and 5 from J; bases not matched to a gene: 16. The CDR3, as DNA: TGTGCTAGTGGAATTAATTTTGGTAGCGGGGGGGCCTTAGATACGCAGTATTTT. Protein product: CASGINFGSGGALDTQYF.

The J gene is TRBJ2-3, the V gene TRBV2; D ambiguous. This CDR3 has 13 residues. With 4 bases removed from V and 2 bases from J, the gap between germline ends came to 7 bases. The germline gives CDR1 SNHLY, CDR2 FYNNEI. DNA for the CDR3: TGTGCCAGCAGTGTTTACATCACAGATACGCAGTATTTT. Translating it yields CASSVYITDTQYF.

This chain's CDR3 is CASSYREKNTEAFF. The CDR3 nucleotides are TGTGCCAGCAGTTACAGGGAGAAGAACACTGAAGCTTTCTTT. This chain uses TRBV6-5 with TRBJ1-1, with no clear D. This CDR3 region has 14 residues. The germline gives CDR1 MNHEY, CDR2 SVGAGI. Deletions cut 2 bases from V and 1 base from J, with 8 bases between.

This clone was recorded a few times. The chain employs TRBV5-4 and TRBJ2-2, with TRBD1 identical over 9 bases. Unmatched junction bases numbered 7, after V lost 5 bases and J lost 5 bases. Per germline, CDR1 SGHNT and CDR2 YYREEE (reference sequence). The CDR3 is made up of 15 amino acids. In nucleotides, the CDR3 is TGTGCCAGCAGGACCGGGACAGGGTCAACCGGGGAGCTGTTTTTT. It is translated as CASRTGTGSTGELFF.

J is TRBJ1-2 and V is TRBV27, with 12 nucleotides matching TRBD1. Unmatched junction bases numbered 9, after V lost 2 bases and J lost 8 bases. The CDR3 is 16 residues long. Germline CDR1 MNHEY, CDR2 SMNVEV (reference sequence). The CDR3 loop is CASSLVGQGAGVGYTF. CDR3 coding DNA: TGTGCCAGCAGTTTAGTGGGACAGGGGGCCGGTGTGGGCTACACCTTC.

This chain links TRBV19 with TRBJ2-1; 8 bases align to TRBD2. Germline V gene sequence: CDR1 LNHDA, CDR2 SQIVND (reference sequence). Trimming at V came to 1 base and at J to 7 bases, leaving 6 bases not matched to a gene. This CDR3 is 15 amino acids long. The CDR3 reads CASSIGERGKNEQFF. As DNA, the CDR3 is TGTGCCAGTAGTATAGGTGAGCGGGGGAAGAATGAGCAGTTCTTC.

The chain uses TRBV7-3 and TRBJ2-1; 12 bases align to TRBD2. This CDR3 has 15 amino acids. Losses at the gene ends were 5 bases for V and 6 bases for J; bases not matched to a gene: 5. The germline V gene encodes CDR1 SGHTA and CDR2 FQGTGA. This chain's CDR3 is CASSRLAGVFNEQFF. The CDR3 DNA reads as TGTGCCAGCAGCCGACTAGCGGGAGTTTTCAATGAGCAGTTCTTC.

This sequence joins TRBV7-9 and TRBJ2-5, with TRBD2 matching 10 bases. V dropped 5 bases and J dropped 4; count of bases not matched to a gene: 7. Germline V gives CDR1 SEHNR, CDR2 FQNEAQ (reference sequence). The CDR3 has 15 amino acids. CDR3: CASSGRGTSAETQYF. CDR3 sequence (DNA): TGTGCCAGCAGCGGAAGAGGGACTAGCGCAGAGACCCAGTACTTC.

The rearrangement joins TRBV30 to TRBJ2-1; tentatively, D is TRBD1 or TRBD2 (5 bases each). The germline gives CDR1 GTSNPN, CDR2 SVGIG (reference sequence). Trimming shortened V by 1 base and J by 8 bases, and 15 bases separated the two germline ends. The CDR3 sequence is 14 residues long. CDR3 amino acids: CAWSGGTLSYEQFF. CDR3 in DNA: TGTGCCTGGAGTGGAGGGACCCTATCCTATGAGCAGTTCTTC.

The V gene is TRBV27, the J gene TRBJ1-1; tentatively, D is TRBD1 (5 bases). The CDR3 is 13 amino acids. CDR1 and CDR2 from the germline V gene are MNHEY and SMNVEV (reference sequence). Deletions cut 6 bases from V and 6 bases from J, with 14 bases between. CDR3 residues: CASSWTIGAEAFF. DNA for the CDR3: TGTGCCAGCAGCTGGACAATTGGTGCTGAAGCTTTCTTT.

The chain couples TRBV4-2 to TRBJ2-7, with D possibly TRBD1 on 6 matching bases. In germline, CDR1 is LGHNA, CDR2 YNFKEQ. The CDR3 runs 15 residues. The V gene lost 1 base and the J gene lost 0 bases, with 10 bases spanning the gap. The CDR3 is CASSQVRGGSYEQYF. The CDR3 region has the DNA TGTGCCAGCAGCCAAGTCAGGGGCGGCTCCTACGAGCAGTACTTC.

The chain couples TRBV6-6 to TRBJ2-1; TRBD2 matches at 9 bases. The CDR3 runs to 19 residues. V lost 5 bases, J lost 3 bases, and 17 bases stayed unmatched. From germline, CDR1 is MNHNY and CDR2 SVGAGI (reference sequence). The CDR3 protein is CASSPWAPGTSQYYNEQFF. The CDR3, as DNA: TGTGCCAGCAGTCCCTGGGCCCCCGGGACTAGCCAGTACTACAATGAGCAGTTCTTC.

The CDR3 DNA follows: TGTGCCAGCAGTGAAACTTGGGGGACTGGCTACACCTTC. Amino acid sequence: CASSETWGTGYTF. The chain is built from TRBV6-1 and TRBJ1-2, with D maybe TRBD1 (5 bases). The CDR3 totals 13 residues. Trimming cost V 2 bases and J 7 bases, with 11 bases left between them. Germline CDR1 reads MNHNS; CDR2 reads SASEGT.

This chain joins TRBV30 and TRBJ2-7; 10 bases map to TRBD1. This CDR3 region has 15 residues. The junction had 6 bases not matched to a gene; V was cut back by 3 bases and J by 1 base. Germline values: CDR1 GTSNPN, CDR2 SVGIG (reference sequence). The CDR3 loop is CAWSPGQGISYEQYF. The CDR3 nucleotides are TGTGCCTGGAGCCCGGGACAGGGGATTTCCTACGAGCAGTACTTC.

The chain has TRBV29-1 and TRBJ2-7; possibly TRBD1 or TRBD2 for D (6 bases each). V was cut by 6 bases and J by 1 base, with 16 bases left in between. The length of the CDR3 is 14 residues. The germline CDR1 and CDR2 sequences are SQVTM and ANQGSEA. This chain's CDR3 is CSVGIQGGSYEQYF. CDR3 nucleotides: TGCAGCGTCGGTATACAGGGAGGATCCTACGAGCAGTACTTC.

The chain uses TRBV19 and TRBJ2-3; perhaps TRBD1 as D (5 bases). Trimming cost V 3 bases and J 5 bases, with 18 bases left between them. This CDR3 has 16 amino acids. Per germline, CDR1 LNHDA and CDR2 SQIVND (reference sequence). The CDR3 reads CASSMGRDMNGDTQYF. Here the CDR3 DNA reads TGTGCCAGTAGTATGGGCAGGGATATGAATGGAGATACGCAGTATTTT.

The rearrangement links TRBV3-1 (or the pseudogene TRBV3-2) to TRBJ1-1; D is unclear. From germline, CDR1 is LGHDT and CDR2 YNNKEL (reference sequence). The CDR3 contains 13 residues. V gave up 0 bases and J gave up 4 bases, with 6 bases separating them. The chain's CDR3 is CASSQEAGTEAFF. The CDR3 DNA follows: TGTGCCAGCAGCCAAGAGGCAGGCACTGAAGCTTTCTTT.

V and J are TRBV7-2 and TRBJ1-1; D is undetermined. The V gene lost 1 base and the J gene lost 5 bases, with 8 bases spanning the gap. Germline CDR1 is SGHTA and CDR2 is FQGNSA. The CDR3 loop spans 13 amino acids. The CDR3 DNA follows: TGTGCCAGCAGCTTAGGGCCCGAGACTGAAGCTTTCTTT. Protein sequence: CASSLGPETEAFF.